The subject of this entry is one T cell receptor (beta chain). What it binds is not known. This CDR3 has 16 amino acids. Trimming removed 1 base from V and 3 bases from J; junction bases left unmatched: 5. The V gene's germline CDR1 is SGHAT and CDR2 FQNNGV. Sequencing was performed with immunoSEQ multiplex PCR; in TCRdb, only in-frame clones are kept and a portion is missing. Here the sample spans roughly 280,000 clones, just over 85% being singletons. These data originate in a study of cytomegalovirus exposure and HLA in healthy donors. Study observations and caveats: In vitro data verified a few CMV-associated chains as specific for CMV antigens. Subsequent analysis of the roughly 120 validation repertoires found a tendency for first-cohort TCR clusters to co-occur. With high specificity and sensitivity, the classifier reportedly diagnosed cytomegalovirus status.

The chain carries TRBV11-2 and TRBJ2-7; 11 nucleotides align to TRBD2. The sample comprised PBMCs. The TCR was taken from a woman under 30 in good health and CMV-seronegative. The CDR3 spells CASSLVLAGVGYEQYF. CDR3 bases: TGTGCCAGCAGCTTAGTACTAGCGGGAGTAGGCTACGAGCAGTACTTC.